These 26 T cell receptor beta chains were sequenced from one sample in a study of human T cells and chemical hapten exposure. TCRdb reprocessed the RACE reads with MiXCR, giving one entry per CDR3 protein. This sample yields tens of thousands of distinct CDR3 sequences, of which 10% are seen a single time; about 2.3% belongs to the top ten. This sample's time point: patch test 2, 6 weeks after DPC sensitization. Treatment indicated: therapeutic diphenylcyclopropenone sensitization with weekly scalp DPC. Here the sequenced sample was whole blood, taken in connection with sensitization to the hapten diphenylcyclopropenone (DPC). The receptors here all came from a woman aged 25 to 39 with alopecia areata. Some clones in this sample may be carry-over from other donors' samples.

There are a few counts of this clonotype. The chain carries TRBV6-1 and TRBJ1-5, with D possibly being TRBD1 (6 bases). Trimming took off 7 bases at V and 2 bases at J, with 15 bases between the two ends. Germline CDR1 MNHNS, CDR2 SASEGT. CDR3 length: 15 amino acids. Here the CDR3 DNA reads TGTGCCAGCACCGAACAGGGCTCGGGCAATCAGCCCCAGCATTTT. Translating gives CASTEQGSGNQPQHF.

This clonotype was counted ten times or more. The chain is built from TRBV24-1 and TRBJ1-1; D gene ambiguous. CDR1 and CDR2 (germline): KGHDR, SFDVKD. This CDR3 region has 13 residues. V was pared by 4 bases and J by 3 bases, with 8 bases between. This chain's CDR3 is CATSEGTYTEAFF. In DNA, the CDR3 is TGTGCCACCAGTGAAGGCACTTACACTGAAGCTTTCTTT.

At least ten counts were recorded for this clonotype. This chain connects TRBV7-2 to TRBJ1-6, with D possibly TRBD1 on 5 matching bases. V shed 1 base and J shed 8 bases, with 12 bases lying between them. The CDR3 is made up of 15 amino acids. Germline V gene lookup returns CDR1 SGHTA and CDR2 FQGNSA. CDR3 DNA sequence: TGTGCCAGCAGCTTAGGGGGCGTCGGGGATTCACCCCTCCACTTT. It is translated as CASSLGGVGDSPLHF.

Ten or more counts support this clonotype. J is TRBJ1-1 and V is TRBV6-5; possible D gene TRBD1, 6 bases. CDR3 length: 14 residues. Deletions cut 6 bases from V and 3 bases from J, with 14 bases between. The germline CDR1 and CDR2 sequences are MNHEY and SVGAGI. The CDR3 DNA sequence: TGTGCCAGCAGCTTTGGGAACAGGGACACTGAAGCTTTCTTT. Its protein product is CASSFGNRDTEAFF.

This sequence joins TRBV28 and TRBJ1-5; D call uncertain. Germline V gene sequence: CDR1 MDHEN, CDR2 SYDVKM. With 6 bases removed from V and 11 bases from J, the gap between germline ends came to 11 bases. The CDR3 contains 11 residues. CDR3 loop: CASSRKGSQHF. The CDR3 DNA follows: TGTGCCAGCAGCAGAAAGGGTTCCCAGCATTTT.

This clonotype was recorded many times. The rearrangement links TRBV7-9 to TRBJ1-5; D perhaps matches TRBD1 (5 bases). CDR3 length: 14 residues. Trimming removed 4 bases at V and 2 bases at J, with 9 bases between. Germline V gives CDR1 SEHNR, CDR2 FQNEAQ (reference sequence). CDR3 in amino acids: CASSSSRGNQPQHF. CDR3 in DNA: TGTGCCAGCAGCTCATCCAGGGGCAATCAGCCCCAGCATTTT.

At least ten counts were recorded for this clonotype. This chain uses TRBV20-1 with TRBJ2-3; 7 bases are a match to TRBD1. Per germline, CDR1 DFQATT and CDR2 SNEGSKA (reference sequence). CDR3 length: 14 residues. Unmatched junction bases numbered 8, after V lost 5 bases and J lost 3 bases. CDR3 bases: TGCAGTGCTGCGAAGGGGGCGCAGACAGATACGCAGTATTTT. Translated, it gives CSAAKGAQTDTQYF.

The chain links TRBV28 to TRBJ2-7; TRBD1 matches 7 bases. The CDR3 consists of 12 residues. In germline, CDR1 is MDHEN, CDR2 SYDVKM. V shed 5 bases and J 5 bases; nucleotides not matched to a gene: 3. CDR3 loop: CASSRGTDEQYF. The CDR3 nucleotides read TGTGCCAGCAGTCGAGGGACAGACGAGCAGTACTTC.

This clonotype was recorded at least ten times. This chain joins TRBV12-3 or TRBV12-4 and TRBJ1-6; 10 bases align to TRBD1. This CDR3 comprises 17 residues. With V trimmed by 2 bases and J by 5 bases, 6 bases remained unmatched. The DNA of the CDR3 is TGTGCCAGCAGTTTAAGGGGGACAGGGGCGAATAATTCACCCCTCCACTTT. This codes for CASSLRGTGANNSPLHF.

The chain couples TRBV19 to TRBJ1-2; TRBD1 matches 7 bases. Germline V gives CDR1 LNHDA, CDR2 SQIVND (reference sequence). The length of the CDR3 is 14 residues. The trim removed 7 bases at V and 8 bases at J, leaving 13 bases unmatched. CDR3 in DNA: TGTGCCAGTAACCAGGGGGGGGGCCCCCTAGGCTACACCTTC. Its protein is CASNQGGGPLGYTF.

The rearrangement uses TRBV20-1 and TRBJ1-6; 8 bases map to TRBD1. Germline V gives CDR1 DFQATT, CDR2 SNEGSKA (reference sequence). V was clipped by 0 bases and J by 12 bases; unmatched bases: 10. This CDR3 has 15 residues. The CDR3 nucleotides are TGCAGTGCTAGAGATGCGACAGGGGCTCCCCAACCCCTCCACTTT. Translating gives CSARDATGAPQPLHF.

This clonotype occurred once. A read error may explain this, as a much larger clone is one base away. The chain combines TRBV27 with TRBJ1-2; D might be TRBD1 (6 bases). This CDR3 contains 16 residues. Germline assignment: CDR1 MNHEY and CDR2 SMNVEV (reference sequence). In DNA, the CDR3 is TGTGCCAGCAGTTTATCGCGGGCAGGGGCCAACTATGGCGACACCTTC. This translates into CASSLSRAGANYGDTF.

This clonotype was recorded at least ten times. The V gene is TRBV5-1, the J gene TRBJ1-6; 10 positions agree with TRBD1. This CDR3 spans 15 amino acids. Per germline, CDR1 SGHRS and CDR2 YFSETQ. J was trimmed by 13 bases and V by 0 bases; bases with no gene match: 7. The chain's CDR3 is CASSLEGTGVSPLHF. DNA of the CDR3: TGCGCCAGCAGCTTGGAGGGGACAGGGGTTTCCCCCCTCCACTTT. Using reference TRBV5-1 and TRBJ1-6 for the parts outside the CDR3, the full variable domain is KAGVTQTPRYLIKTRGQQVTLSCSPISGHRSVSWYQQTPGQGLQFLFEYFSETQRNKGNFPGRFSGRQFSNSRSEMNVSTLELGDSALYLCASSLEGTGVSPLHFGNGTRLTVT.

This clonotype occurred a few times. The chain employs TRBV5-6 and TRBJ1-1; D call uncertain. V was clipped by 0 bases and J by 0 bases, with 6 bases between them. The CDR3 is 14 amino acids. The V gene's germline CDR1 is SGHDT and CDR2 YYEEEE. The CDR3 nucleotides read TGTGCCAGCAGCTTGGGTGCCCTGAACACTGAAGCTTTCTTT. The encoded protein is CASSLGALNTEAFF.

This clonotype was observed at least ten times. The rearrangement uses TRBV29-1 and TRBJ2-5, with unresolved D. Between the trimmed V and J ends, which lost 7 bases and 1 base, there was a span of 4 bases. Germline-derived CDR1 and CDR2 are SQVTM and ANQGSEA. The CDR3 runs 10 residues. CDR3 DNA: TGCAGCGCGGCCCAAGAGACCCAGTACTTC. Its protein is CSAAQETQYF.

This clonotype occurred a few times. The V call is TRBV30, the J call TRBJ1-2, with D possibly TRBD1 on 5 matching bases. The germline V gene encodes CDR1 GTSNPN and CDR2 SVGIG (reference sequence). V was cut by 2 bases and J by 3 bases, with 16 bases left in between. The CDR3 has 15 residues. DNA of the CDR3: TGTGCCTGGAGTCCCCCCGGATGGGGGGACTATGGCTACACCTTC. Translating it yields CAWSPPGWGDYGYTF.

This clonotype was detected a few times. The chain joins TRBV20-1 to TRBJ2-7; 12 bases are a match to TRBD2. This CDR3 has 18 residues. In germline, CDR1 is DFQATT, CDR2 SNEGSKA (reference sequence). The trim removed 1 base at V and 2 bases at J, leaving 12 bases unmatched. The CDR3 is CSARVARVTSGSPYEQYF. CDR3 coding DNA: TGCAGTGCTAGAGTTGCACGAGTGACTAGCGGGAGTCCCTACGAGCAGTACTTC.

The sample holds a few counts of this clonotype. The V call is TRBV7-2, the J call TRBJ2-1; possible D gene TRBD2, 5 bases. Germline V gene data show CDR1 as SGHTA and CDR2 as FQGNSA. V was clipped by 4 bases and J by 0 bases, with 16 bases between them. The CDR3 is 17 amino acids. The DNA of the CDR3 is TGTGCCAGCAGCTCGCCCTTTAGCGCTAGCTCCTACAATGAGCAGTTCTTC. Amino acid sequence: CASSSPFSASSYNEQFF.

This clonotype was seen at least ten times. The chain has TRBV15 and TRBJ1-1, with 7 bases matching TRBD1. Trimming removed 4 bases from V and 0 bases from J; junction bases left unmatched: 5. The CDR3 consists of 15 residues. Germline CDR1 and CDR2: LNHNV and YYDKDF (reference sequence). Written as DNA, the CDR3 is TGTGCCACCAGCACGGACAGGTTTGTGAACACTGAAGCTTTCTTT. Its translation: CATSTDRFVNTEAFF.

This clonotype appeared many times. The chain has TRBV7-9 and TRBJ2-3; D is possibly TRBD2 (5 bases). The CDR3 covers 17 residues. Germline V lookup: CDR1 SEHNR, CDR2 FQNEAQ (reference sequence). The V and J ends lost 5 bases and 2 bases respectively, with 20 bases between them. CDR3 DNA sequence: TGTGCCAGCAGCCCGTACGCGGGCCCACGTAACACAGATACGCAGTATTTT. Its protein product is CASSPYAGPRNTDTQYF.

This clonotype has at least ten counts. The rearrangement links TRBV29-1 to TRBJ1-4; a possible D gene is TRBD1 (5 bases). This CDR3 contains 14 residues. Germline-derived CDR1 and CDR2 are SQVTM and ANQGSEA. V lost 4 bases to trimming and J lost 7 bases, with 16 bases between them. CDR3 bases: TGCAGCGTTGGGACACCTTTAGAAGGTGAAAAACTGTTTTTT. The encoded protein is CSVGTPLEGEKLFF.

There are a few counts of this clonotype. This chain joins TRBV27 and TRBJ2-2, with D possibly being TRBD1 (6 bases). Germline V lookup: CDR1 MNHEY, CDR2 SMNVEV (reference sequence). This CDR3 comprises 16 residues. With 3 bases removed from V and 3 bases from J, the gap between germline ends came to 14 bases. CDR3 loop: CASSFSTGLHTGELFF. Here the CDR3 DNA reads TGTGCCAGCAGTTTCTCGACAGGCCTTCACACCGGGGAGCTGTTTTTT.

Only one count was recorded for this clonotype. The chain combines TRBV28 with TRBJ1-6, with D unresolved. CDR1 MDHEN and CDR2 SYDVKM come from the germline V gene. This CDR3 contains 15 residues. Trimming cost V 4 bases and J 14 bases, with 21 bases left between them. The CDR3 reads CASSYPGVSLRALHF. The CDR3 nucleotides are TGTGCCAGCAGTTACCCCGGGGTCTCGCTGAGGGCCCTCCACTTT.

This clonotype was seen ten or more times. V gene TRBV7-8 combines with J gene TRBJ2-7; D is perhaps TRBD1 (6 bases). V was clipped by 4 bases and J by 3 bases, with 13 bases between them. The CDR3 length is 14 residues. Germline CDR1 and CDR2: SGHVS and FQNEAQ. CDR3 DNA: TGTGCCAGCAGCTCTGGACAGCGATACTACGAGCAGTACTTC. Protein: CASSSGQRYYEQYF.

This clonotype was observed a handful of times. The chain links TRBV19 to TRBJ2-2, with 8 bases that match TRBD1. The CDR3 is 15 amino acids. The germline V gene encodes CDR1 LNHDA and CDR2 SQIVND (reference sequence). Trimming took 6 bases from V and 4 from J; bases not matched to a gene: 7. CDR3 sequence reads: CASSVTGGFTGELFF. The CDR3, as DNA: TGTGCCAGTAGCGTCACAGGGGGTTTCACCGGGGAGCTGTTTTTT.

This clonotype appeared many times. The chain joins TRBV7-9 to TRBJ2-1; 9 bases align to TRBD1. J was trimmed by 2 bases and V by 7 bases; bases with no gene match: 9. The germline V gene has CDR1 SEHNR and CDR2 FQNEAQ (reference sequence). This CDR3 has 16 residues. The CDR3 is CASNRGTGSPYNEQFF. Written as DNA, the CDR3 is TGTGCCAGCAACCGGGGGACAGGGAGCCCCTACAATGAGCAGTTCTTC.